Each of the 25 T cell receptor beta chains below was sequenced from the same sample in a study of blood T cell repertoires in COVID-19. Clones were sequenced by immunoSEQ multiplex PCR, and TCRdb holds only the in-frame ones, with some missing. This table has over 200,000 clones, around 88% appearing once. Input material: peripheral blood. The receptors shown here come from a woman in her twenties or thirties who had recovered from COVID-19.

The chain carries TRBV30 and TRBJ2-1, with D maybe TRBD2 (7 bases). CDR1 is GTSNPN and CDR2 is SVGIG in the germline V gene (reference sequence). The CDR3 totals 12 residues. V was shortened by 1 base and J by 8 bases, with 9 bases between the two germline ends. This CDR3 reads CAWSAGGHEQFF. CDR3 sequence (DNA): TGTGCCTGGAGTGCGGGGGGCCATGAGCAGTTCTTC.

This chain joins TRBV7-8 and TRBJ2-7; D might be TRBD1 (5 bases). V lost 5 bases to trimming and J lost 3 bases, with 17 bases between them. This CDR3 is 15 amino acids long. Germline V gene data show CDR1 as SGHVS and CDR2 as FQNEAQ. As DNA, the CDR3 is TGTGCCAGCAGCCCTAACGCTCAGGGTCGCTACGAGCAGTACTTC. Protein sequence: CASSPNAQGRYEQYF.

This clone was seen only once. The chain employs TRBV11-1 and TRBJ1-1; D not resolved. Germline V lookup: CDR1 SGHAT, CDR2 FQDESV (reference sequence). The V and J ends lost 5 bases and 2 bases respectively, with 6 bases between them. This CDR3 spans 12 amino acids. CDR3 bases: TGTGCCAGCAGCCGGAGTAACACTGAAGCTTTCTTT. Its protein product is CASSRSNTEAFF.

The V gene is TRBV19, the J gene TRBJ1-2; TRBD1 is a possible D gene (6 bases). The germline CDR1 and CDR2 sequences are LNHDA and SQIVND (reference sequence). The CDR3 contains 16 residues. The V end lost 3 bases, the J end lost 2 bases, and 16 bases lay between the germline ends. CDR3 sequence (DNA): TGTGCCAGTAGTATCCGTACACAGGGTAGCAACTATGGCTACACCTTC. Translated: CASSIRTQGSNYGYTF. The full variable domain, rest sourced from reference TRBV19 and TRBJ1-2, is DGGITQSPKYLFRKEGQNVTLSCEQNLNHDAMYWYRQDPGQGLRLIYYSQIVNDFQKGDIAEGYSVSREKKESFPLTVTSAQKNPTAFYLCASSIRTQGSNYGYTFGSGTRLTVV.

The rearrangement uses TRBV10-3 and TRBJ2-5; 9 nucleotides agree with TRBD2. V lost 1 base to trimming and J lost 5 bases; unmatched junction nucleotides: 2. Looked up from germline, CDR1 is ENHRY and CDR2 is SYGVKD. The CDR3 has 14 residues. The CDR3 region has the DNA TGTGCCATCAGTGAGTTTACTAGCGGGGAGACCCAGTACTTC. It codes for CAISEFTSGETQYF.

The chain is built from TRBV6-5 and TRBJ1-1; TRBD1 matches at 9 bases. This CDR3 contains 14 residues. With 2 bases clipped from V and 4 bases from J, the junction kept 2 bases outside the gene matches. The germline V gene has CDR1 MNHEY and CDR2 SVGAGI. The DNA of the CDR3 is TGTGCCAGCAGTTACGGGACAGGGCTCACTGAAGCTTTCTTT. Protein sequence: CASSYGTGLTEAFF.

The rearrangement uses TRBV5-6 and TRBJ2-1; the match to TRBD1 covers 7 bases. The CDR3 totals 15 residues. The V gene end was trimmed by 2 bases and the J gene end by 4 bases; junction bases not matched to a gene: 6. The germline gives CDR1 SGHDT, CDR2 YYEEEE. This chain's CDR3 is CASSFFQGVYNEQFF. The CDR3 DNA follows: TGTGCCAGCAGCTTTTTTCAGGGGGTTTACAATGAGCAGTTCTTC.

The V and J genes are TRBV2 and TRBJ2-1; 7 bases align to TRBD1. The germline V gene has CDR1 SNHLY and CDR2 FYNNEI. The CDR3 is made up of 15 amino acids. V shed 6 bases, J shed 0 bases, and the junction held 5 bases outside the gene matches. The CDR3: CASRERDSSYNEQFF. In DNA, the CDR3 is TGTGCCAGCAGAGAACGGGACAGCTCCTACAATGAGCAGTTCTTC. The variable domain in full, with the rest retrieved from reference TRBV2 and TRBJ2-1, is EPEVTQTPSHQVTQMGQEVILRCVPISNHLYFYWYRQILGQKVEFLVSFYNNEISEKSEIFDDQFSVERPDGSNFTLKIRSTKLEDSAMYFCASRERDSSYNEQFFGPGTRLTVL.

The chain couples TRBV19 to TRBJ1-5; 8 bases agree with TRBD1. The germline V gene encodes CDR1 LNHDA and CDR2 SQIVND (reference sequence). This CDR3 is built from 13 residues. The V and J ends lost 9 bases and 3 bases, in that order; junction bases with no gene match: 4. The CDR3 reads CASTDRVNQPQHF. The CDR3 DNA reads TGTGCCAGCACGGACAGGGTCAATCAGCCCCAGCATTTT.

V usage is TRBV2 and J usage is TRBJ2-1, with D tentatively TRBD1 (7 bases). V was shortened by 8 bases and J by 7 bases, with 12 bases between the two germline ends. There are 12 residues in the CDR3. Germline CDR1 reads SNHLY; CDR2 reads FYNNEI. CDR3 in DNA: TGTGCCAGCGACAGGGACTTGAATGAGCAGTTCTTC. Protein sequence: CASDRDLNEQFF. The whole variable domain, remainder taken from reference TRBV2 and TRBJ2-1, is EPEVTQTPSHQVTQMGQEVILRCVPISNHLYFYWYRQILGQKVEFLVSFYNNEISEKSEIFDDQFSVERPDGSNFTLKIRSTKLEDSAMYFCASDRDLNEQFFGPGTRLTVL.

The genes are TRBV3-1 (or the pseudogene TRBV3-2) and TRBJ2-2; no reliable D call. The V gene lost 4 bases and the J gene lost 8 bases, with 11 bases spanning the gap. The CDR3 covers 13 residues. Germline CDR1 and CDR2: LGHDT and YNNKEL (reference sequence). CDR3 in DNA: TGTGCCAGCAGCCTACTCGAAACGGGGGAGCTGTTTTTT. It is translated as CASSLLETGELFF.

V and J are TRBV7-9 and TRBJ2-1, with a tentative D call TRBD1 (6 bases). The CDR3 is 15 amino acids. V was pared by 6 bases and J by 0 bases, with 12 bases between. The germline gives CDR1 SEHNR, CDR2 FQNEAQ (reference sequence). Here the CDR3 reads CASRAVDSSYNEQFF. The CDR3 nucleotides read TGTGCCAGCAGGGCGGTGGACAGCTCCTACAATGAGCAGTTCTTC.

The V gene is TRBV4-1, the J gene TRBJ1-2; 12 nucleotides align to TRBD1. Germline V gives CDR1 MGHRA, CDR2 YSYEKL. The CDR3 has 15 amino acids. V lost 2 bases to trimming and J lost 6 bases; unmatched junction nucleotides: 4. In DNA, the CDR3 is TGCGCCAGCAGCCAAACGGGACAGGGGGCAGATGGCTACACCTTC. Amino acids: CASSQTGQGADGYTF.

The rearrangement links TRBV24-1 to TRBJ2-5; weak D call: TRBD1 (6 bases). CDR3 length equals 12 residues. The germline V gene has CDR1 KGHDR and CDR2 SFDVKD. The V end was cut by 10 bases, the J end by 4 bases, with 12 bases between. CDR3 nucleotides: TGTGCCACTTCGGACAGTACAGAGACCCAGTACTTC. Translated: CATSDSTETQYF.

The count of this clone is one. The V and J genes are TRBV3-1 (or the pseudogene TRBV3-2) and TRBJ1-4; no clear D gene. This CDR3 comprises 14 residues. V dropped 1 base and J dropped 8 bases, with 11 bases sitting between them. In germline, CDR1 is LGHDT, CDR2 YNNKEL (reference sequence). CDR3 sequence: CASSQGGIGEKLFF. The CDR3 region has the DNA TGTGCCAGCAGCCAAGGTGGAATCGGGGAAAAACTGTTTTTT.

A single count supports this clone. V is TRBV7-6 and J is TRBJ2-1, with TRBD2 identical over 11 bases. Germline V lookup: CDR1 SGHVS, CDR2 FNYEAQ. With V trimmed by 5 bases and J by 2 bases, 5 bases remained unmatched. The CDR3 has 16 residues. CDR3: CASSRNSGGAYNEQFF. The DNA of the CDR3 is TGTGCCAGCAGCAGGAATAGCGGGGGGGCCTACAATGAGCAGTTCTTC.

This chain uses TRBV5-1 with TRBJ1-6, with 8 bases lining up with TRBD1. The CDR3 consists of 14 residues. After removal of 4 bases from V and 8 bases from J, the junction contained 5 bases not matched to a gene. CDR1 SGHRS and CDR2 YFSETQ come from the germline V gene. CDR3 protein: CASSVSGGDSPLHF. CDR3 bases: TGCGCCAGCAGCGTCTCAGGGGGCGATTCACCCCTCCACTTT.

The DNA of the CDR3 is TGTGCCAGCAGCGTATCCGACAGTCCCCTCGAGCAGTACTTC. Amino acid sequence: CASSVSDSPLEQYF. The chain carries TRBV9 and TRBJ2-7; possibly TRBD1 for D (5 bases). The V gene lost 1 base and the J gene lost 6 bases, with 14 bases spanning the gap. There are 14 residues in the CDR3. Germline CDR1 is SGDLS and CDR2 is YYNGEE.

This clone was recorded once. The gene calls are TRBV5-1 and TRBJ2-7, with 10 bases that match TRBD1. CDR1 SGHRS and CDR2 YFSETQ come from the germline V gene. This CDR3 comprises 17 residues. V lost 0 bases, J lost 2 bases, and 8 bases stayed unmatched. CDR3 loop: CASSLGPGTGVAYEQYF. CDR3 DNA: TGCGCCAGCAGCTTGGGTCCAGGGACAGGGGTTGCCTACGAGCAGTACTTC.

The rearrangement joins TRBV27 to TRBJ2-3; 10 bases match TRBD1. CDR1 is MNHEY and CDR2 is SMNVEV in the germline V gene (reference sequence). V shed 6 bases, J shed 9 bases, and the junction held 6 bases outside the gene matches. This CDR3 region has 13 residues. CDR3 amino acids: CASREEGQGTQYF. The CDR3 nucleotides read TGTGCCAGCAGGGAGGAGGGACAGGGGACGCAGTATTTT.

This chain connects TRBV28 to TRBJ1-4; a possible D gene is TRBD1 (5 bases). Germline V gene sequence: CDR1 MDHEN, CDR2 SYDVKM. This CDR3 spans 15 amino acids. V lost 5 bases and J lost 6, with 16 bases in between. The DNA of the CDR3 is TGTGCCAGCAGTGGGTCCGGGACTACATATGAAAAACTGTTTTTT. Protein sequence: CASSGSGTTYEKLFF.

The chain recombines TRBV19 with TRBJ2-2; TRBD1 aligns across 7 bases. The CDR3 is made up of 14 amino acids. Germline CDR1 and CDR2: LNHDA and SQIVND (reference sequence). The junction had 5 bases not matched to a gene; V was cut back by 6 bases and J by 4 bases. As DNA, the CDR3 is TGTGCCAGTAGACGAACAGGGGTCACCGGGGAGCTGTTTTTT. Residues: CASRRTGVTGELFF.

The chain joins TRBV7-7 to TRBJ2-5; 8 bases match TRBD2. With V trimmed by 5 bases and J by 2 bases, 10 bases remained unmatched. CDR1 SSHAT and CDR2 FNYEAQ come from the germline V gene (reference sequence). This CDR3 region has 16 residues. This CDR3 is CASSHSLERGQETQYF. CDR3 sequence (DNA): TGTGCCAGCAGCCACTCGTTGGAGCGGGGGCAAGAGACCCAGTACTTC.

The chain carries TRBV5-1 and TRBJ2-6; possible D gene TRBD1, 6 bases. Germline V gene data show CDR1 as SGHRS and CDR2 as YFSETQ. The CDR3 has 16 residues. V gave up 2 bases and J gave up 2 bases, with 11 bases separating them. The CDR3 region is CASSLLQGAGANVLTF. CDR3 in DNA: TGCGCCAGCAGCTTACTACAGGGTGCTGGGGCCAACGTCCTGACTTTC.

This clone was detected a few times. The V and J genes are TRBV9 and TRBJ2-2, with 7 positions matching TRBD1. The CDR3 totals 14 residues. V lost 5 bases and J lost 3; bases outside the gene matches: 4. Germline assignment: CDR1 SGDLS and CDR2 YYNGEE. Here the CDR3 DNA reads TGTGCCAGCAGTGAGGGGGCGGACACCGGGGAGCTGTTTTTT. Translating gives CASSEGADTGELFF. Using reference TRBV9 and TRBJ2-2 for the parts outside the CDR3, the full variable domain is DSGVTQTPKHLITATGQRVTLRCSPRSGDLSVYWYQQSLDQGLQFLIQYYNGEERAKGNILERFSAQQFPDLHSELNLSSLELGDSALYFCASSEGADTGELFFGEGSRLTVL.